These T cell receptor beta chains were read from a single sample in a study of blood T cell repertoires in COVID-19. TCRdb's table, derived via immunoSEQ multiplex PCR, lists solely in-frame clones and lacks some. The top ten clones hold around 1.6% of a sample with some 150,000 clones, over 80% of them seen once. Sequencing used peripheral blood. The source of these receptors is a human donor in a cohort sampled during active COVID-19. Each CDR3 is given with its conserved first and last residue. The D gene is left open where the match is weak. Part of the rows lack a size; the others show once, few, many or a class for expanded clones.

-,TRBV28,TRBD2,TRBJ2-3,TGTGCCAGCAGTTTATGGGCTAGCGGGAGGTACACAGATACGCAGTATTTT,CASSLWASGRYTDTQYF
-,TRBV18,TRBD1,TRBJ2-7,TGTGCCAGCTCACCGGGAACAACCCGACAGGGGGCGGGCGAGCAGTACTTC,CASSPGTTRQGAGEQYF
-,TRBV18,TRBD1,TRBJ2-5,TGTGCCAGCTCCATTACAGGGGTCCAAGAGACCCAGTACTTC,CASSITGVQETQYF
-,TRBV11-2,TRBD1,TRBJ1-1,TGTGCCAGCAGCTTAGGTCCCGGGACAGGAGAGAACACTGAAGCTTTCTTT,CASSLGPGTGENTEAFF
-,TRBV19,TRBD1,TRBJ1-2,TGTGCCAGTAGAGGTGGCAGGGGGGCTAACTATGGCTACACCTTC,CASRGGRGANYGYTF
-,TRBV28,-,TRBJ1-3,TGTGCCAGCAGTTTCCCCGGGAGGGTCGGTTACACCATATATTTT,CASSFPGRVGYTIYF
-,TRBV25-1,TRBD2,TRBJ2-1,TGTGCCAGCAGTCACAGCGGGAACGCCTACAATGAGCAGTTCTTC,CASSHSGNAYNEQFF
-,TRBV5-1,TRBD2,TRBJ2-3,TGCGCCAGCAGCCTAACGCCTAGCGGGAATACAGATACGCAGTATTTT,CASSLTPSGNTDTQYF
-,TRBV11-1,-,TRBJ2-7,TGTGCCAGCAGCGACAAGAGCCGCCGCTACGAGCAGTACTTC,CASSDKSRRYEQYF
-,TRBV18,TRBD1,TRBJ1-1,TGTGCCAGCTCACCCGGACAGGAGCTGAACACTGAAGCTTTCTTT,CASSPGQELNTEAFF
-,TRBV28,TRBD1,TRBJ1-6,TGTGCCAGCAGTTTGTCGCCAGGACAGGACTCGGCACCCCTCCACTTT,CASSLSPGQDSAPLHF
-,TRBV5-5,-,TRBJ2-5,TGTGCCAGCAGCTTGGGGCTCTGGATCGGAACAGCCCAAGAGACCCAGTACTTC,CASSLGLWIGTAQETQYF
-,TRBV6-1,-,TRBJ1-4,TGTGCCAGCAGTGGACGACAGGTTTCAACTAATGAAAAACTGTTTTTT,CASSGRQVSTNEKLFF
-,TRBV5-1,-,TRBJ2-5,TGCGCCAGCAGCTTGGACGGGGTAGAGACCCAGTACTTC,CASSLDGVETQYF
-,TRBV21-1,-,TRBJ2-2,TGTGCCAGCAGCGCCTCGAGCAGGGATACCGGGGAGCTGTTTTTT,CASSASSRDTGELFF
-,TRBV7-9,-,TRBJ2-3,TGTGCCAGCAGCCCATCGAACTCGCGGGCAGATACGCAGTATTTT,CASSPSNSRADTQYF
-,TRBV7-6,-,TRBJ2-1,TGTGCCAGCAGCTTAGGGCTGAACAATGAGCAGTTCTTC,CASSLGLNNEQFF
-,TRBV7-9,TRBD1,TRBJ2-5,TGTGCCAGCAGCATAGGGACAGGGGGGATAGAGACCCAGTACTTC,CASSIGTGGIETQYF
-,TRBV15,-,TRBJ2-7,TGTGCCACCAGCAGGCGGGGCGCGACCATCTCAGGGGGTGAGCAGTACTTC,CATSRRGATISGGEQYF
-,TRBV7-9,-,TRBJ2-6,TGTGCCAGCAGCTCAGGACAGCGCTCTGGGGCCAACGTCCTGACTTTC,CASSSGQRSGANVLTF
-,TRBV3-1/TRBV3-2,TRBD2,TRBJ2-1,TGTGCCAGCAGCCAAGATTCGAGACTAGCAAGTAATGAGCAGTTCTTC,CASSQDSRLASNEQFF
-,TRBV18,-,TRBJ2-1,TGTGCCAGCTCACCACCATCCGTCAATGAGCAGTTCTTC,CASSPPSVNEQFF
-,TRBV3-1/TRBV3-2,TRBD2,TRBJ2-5,TGTGCCAGCAGCCCAGGGACTAGCGGTAGGCAGACCCAGTACTTC,CASSPGTSGRQTQYF
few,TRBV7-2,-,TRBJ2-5,TGTGCCAGCAGCTTAGTGCGGCAGGACTCGACCCAGTACTTC,CASSLVRQDSTQYF
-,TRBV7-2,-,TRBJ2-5,TGTGCCACCAATCTATGGGGCCTTAAAGAGACCCAGTACTTC,CATNLWGLKETQYF
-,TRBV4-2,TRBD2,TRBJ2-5,TGTGCCAGCAGGCAGACTAGCGGGCCCCAAGAGACCCAGTACTTC,CASRQTSGPQETQYF
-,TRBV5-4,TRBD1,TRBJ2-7,TGTGCCAGCAGCCCCCGGACAGGGGGCTACGAGCAGTACTTC,CASSPRTGGYEQYF
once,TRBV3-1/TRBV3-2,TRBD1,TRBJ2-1,TGTGCCAGCAGCCAAGATTATGGAACAGGGGGCAACGGAGAGCAGTTCTTC,CASSQDYGTGGNGEQFF
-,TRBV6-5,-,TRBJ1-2,TGTGCCAGCAGGCGACAGGCTAACTATGGCTACACCTTC,CASRRQANYGYTF
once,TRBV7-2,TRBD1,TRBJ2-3,TGTGCCAGCAGCCAAAGGACAGGGGTCACAGATACGCAGTATTTT,CASSQRTGVTDTQYF
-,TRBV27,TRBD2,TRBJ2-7,TGTGCCAGCAGTCTCAGCGGGAGCGGTTCGGAGCAGTACTTC,CASSLSGSGSEQYF
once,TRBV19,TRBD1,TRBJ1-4,TGTGCCAGCCGAGACAGGGGGCTCCCCCAAGGTGAAAAACTGTTTTTT,CASRDRGLPQGEKLFF
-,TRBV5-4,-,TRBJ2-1,TGTGCCAGCAGCTTGCCCGCCGGGACTCCCTACAATGAGCAGTTCTTC,CASSLPAGTPYNEQFF
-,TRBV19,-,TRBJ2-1,TGTGCCAGTAGTCAGGCCTGGAATGAGCAGTTCTTC,CASSQAWNEQFF
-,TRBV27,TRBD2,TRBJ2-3,TGTGCCAGCAGTTCGTATCTACTAGCGGGAGTGTCAGATACGCAGTATTTT,CASSSYLLAGVSDTQYF
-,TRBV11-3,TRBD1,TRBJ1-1,TGTGCCAGCAGCTTCTGGGACAGACACACTGAAGCTTTCTTT,CASSFWDRHTEAFF
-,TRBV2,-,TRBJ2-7,TGTGCCAGCAGGCGGGGAGCGGCCTCCTACGAGCAGTACTTC,CASRRGAASYEQYF
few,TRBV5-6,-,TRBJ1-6,TGTGCCAGCAGCTTGCGCGGCTCCTATAATTCACCCCTCCACTTT,CASSLRGSYNSPLHF
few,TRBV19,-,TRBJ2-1,TGTGCCAGTAGTATCGGCGGGCCTAATGAGCAGTTCTTC,CASSIGGPNEQFF
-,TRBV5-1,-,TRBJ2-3,TGCGCCAGCACCCTACAGGGTTCGGGGACAGATACGCAGTATTTT,CASTLQGSGTDTQYF
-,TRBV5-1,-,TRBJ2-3,TGCGCCAGCAGCTTGGTTCGGGCGGGATTTAGCACAGATACGCAGTATTTT,CASSLVRAGFSTDTQYF
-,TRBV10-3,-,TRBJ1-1,TGTGCCATCGCTCGAGCAGACATGAACACTGAAGCTTTCTTT,CAIARADMNTEAFF
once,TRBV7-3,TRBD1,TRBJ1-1,TGTGCCAGCAGCCGAGAGGGACAGGCCATGGCTGAAGCTTTCTTT,CASSREGQAMAEAFF
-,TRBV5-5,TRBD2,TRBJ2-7,TGTGCCAGCAGCTTGGAATGGGCTAGCGGGAGCTACGAGCAGTACTTC,CASSLEWASGSYEQYF
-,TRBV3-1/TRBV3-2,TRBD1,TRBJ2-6,TGTGCCAGCAGCCCATGGACAGGGGTCTCTGGGGCCAACGTCCTGACTTTC,CASSPWTGVSGANVLTF
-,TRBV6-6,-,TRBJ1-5,TGTGCCAGCAGTCCAATAACGACAGGAGTCGGCAATCAGCCCCAGCATTTT,CASSPITTGVGNQPQHF
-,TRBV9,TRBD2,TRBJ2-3,TGTGCCAGCAGCGTACTACTAGCGGGGGGTACAGATACGCAGTATTTT,CASSVLLAGGTDTQYF
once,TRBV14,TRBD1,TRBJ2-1,TGTGCCAGCAGCATGGGGACAGGGGCCTACAATGAGCAGTTCTTC,CASSMGTGAYNEQFF
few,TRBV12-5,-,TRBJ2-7,TGTGCTAGTGGTTCACGGGGGACTGAAAGCTACGAGCAGTACTTC,CASGSRGTESYEQYF
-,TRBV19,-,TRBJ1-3,TGTGCTGCGAGTCAGGGTACGGGTACTGGAAACACCATATATTTT,CAASQGTGTGNTIYF
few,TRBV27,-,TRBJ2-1,TGTGCCAGCCGTTATAGGGGTCCCTACAATGAGCAGTTCTTC,CASRYRGPYNEQFF